The 7 T cell receptor beta chains presented below share a single source sample, sequenced in a study of low-dose radiotherapy and immunotherapy resistance in tumors. TRAV- and TRBV-specific primers primed first-strand cDNA, covering alpha and beta chains. Using a constant-region primer together with a V-primer adapter, TCRs were subjected to 20 PCR cycles of amplification. TCRdb independently ran MiXCR on the reads; one entry per CDR3 protein. Seen here are about 84,000 distinct CDR3 sequences, around 17% observed once, and the top ten hold roughly 1.4%. Noted time point: after trial treatment. Documented treatment: LDRT plus nivolumab, ipilimumab, low-dose cyclophosphamide and aspirin (RACIN trial). The material was PBMCs, obtained after low-dose radiotherapy plus immunotherapy. Receptor source: a male donor with prostate cancer.

This sequence joins TRBV29-1 and TRBJ2-7; D possibly matches TRBD1 or TRBD2 (6 bases each). The CDR3 loop spans 13 amino acids. Trimming took 5 bases from V and 5 from J, leaving 16 bases between them. From germline, CDR1 is SQVTM and CDR2 ANQGSEA. CDR3 region: CSVQGSGDNEQYF. The CDR3 bases are TGCAGCGTTCAGGGGTCGGGAGATAACGAGCAGTACTTC.

This clonotype was observed many times. This chain uses TRBV5-1 with TRBJ2-1, with 10 bases fitting TRBD2. Per germline, CDR1 SGHRS and CDR2 YFSETQ. CDR3 length: 16 residues. The trim removed 2 bases at V and 6 bases at J, leaving 8 bases unmatched. In DNA form, the CDR3 reads TGCGCCAGCAGCTTAATGACACTAGCGGGACTCAATGAGCAGTTCTTC. Its translation: CASSLMTLAGLNEQFF.

This clonotype has at least ten counts. This chain joins TRBV19 and TRBJ2-7, with a tentative D call TRBD1 (6 bases). Trimming stripped 7 bases from V and 0 bases from J, with 13 bases between. The germline V gene encodes CDR1 LNHDA and CDR2 SQIVND (reference sequence). The CDR3 is 14 amino acids. This CDR3 is CASNRQVGSYEQYF. DNA for the CDR3: TGTGCCAGTAACCGACAGGTTGGCTCCTACGAGCAGTACTTC. The full variable domain, rest sourced from reference TRBV19 and TRBJ2-7, is DGGITQSPKYLFRKEGQNVTLSCEQNLNHDAMYWYRQDPGQGLRLIYYSQIVNDFQKGDIAEGYSVSREKKESFPLTVTSAQKNPTAFYLCASNRQVGSYEQYFGPGTRLTVT.

This clonotype occurred many times. The CDR3 DNA sequence: TGTGCCAGCAGCCAAGATTTTATTATCGGCAATGAGCAGTTCTTC. It translates to CASSQDFIIGNEQFF. This sequence joins TRBV14 and TRBJ2-1; D is unclear. Germline V gene lookup returns CDR1 SGHDN and CDR2 FVKESK. The CDR3 loop spans 15 amino acids. Between the trimmed V and J ends, which lost 0 bases and 6 bases, there was a span of 12 bases.

Details on this clonotype: A much larger clone sits a single nucleotide away, making a read error possible. CDR3 nucleotide sequence: TGCAGTGCTAACACGCCCCAAGCGGGAGGGCAGCCGAAATTGCTCTACGAGCAGTTCTTC. Its translation is CSANTPQAGGQPKLLYEQFF. V usage is TRBV20-1 and J usage is TRBJ2-1, with TRBD2 matching 10 bases. Trimming cost V 4 bases and J 10 bases; bases outside gene matches: 28. This CDR3 comprises 20 residues. Looked up from germline, CDR1 is DFQATT and CDR2 is SNEGSKA (reference sequence).

The J gene is TRBJ2-7, the V gene TRBV6-8; 15 bases fit TRBD2. CDR1 is MNHGY and CDR2 is SAAAGT in the germline V gene. The CDR3 runs 16 residues. The V segment lost 3 bases and the J segment 3 bases; nucleotides outside the gene matches: 3. The CDR3 is CASSYGLAGGGYEQYF. The CDR3 region has the DNA TGTGCCAGCAGTTATGGACTAGCGGGAGGGGGCTACGAGCAGTACTTC.

This clonotype was detected ten times or more. J is TRBJ2-7 and V is TRBV7-9, with D hard to call. Between the trimmed V and J ends, which lost 1 base and 7 bases, there was a span of 8 bases. CDR3 size: 12 residues. In germline, CDR1 is SEHNR, CDR2 FQNEAQ (reference sequence). CDR3 DNA: TGTGCCAGCAGCTTAGATACCTTAGAGCAGTACTTC. It yields the protein CASSLDTLEQYF.